This T cell receptor beta chain was documented in a study of T cell changes during pregnancy in multiple sclerosis. Germline V gives CDR1 GTSNPN, CDR2 SVGIG (reference sequence). This CDR3 region has 14 residues. V lost 5 bases and J lost 2; bases outside the gene matches: 5. TCRdb keeps only in-frame clones here, not all; method: immunoSEQ multiplex PCR. The sample contains over 30,000 clones, approximately 91% of which appear only once. This clone has only a few counts. This sequence was found in a female donor in good health, enrolled as a control in a pregnancy study. The source was CD4+ T cells from peripheral blood mononuclear cells, collected in the third trimester of pregnancy. J is TRBJ1-5 and V is TRBV30; TRBD1 matches 8 bases. The CDR3 DNA reads TGTGCCTGGGGACCGGGACAGGGCAATCAGCCCCAGCATTTT. It translates to CAWGPGQGNQPQHF.